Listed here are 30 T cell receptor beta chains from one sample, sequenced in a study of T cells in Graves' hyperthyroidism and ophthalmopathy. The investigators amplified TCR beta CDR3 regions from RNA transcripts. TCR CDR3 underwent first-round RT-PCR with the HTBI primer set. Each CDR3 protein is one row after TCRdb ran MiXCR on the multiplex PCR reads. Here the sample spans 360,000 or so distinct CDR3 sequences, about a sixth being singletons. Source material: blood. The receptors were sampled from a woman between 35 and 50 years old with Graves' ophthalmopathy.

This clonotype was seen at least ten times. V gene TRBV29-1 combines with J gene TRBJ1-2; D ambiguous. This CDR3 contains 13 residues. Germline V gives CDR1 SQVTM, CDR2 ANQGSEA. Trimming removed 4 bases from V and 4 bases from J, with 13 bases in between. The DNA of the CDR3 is TGCAGCGTTGTTGGAGGGTCTGGCTATGGCTACACCTTC. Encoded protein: CSVVGGSGYGYTF.

CDR3 coding DNA: TGTGCCAGCAGCGACGACGGGGAGACCCAGTACTTC. Translating it yields CASSDDGETQYF. The chain recombines TRBV7-8 with TRBJ2-5; D gene uncertain. The CDR3 has 12 residues. The germline V gene has CDR1 SGHVS and CDR2 FQNEAQ. Trimming stripped 5 bases from V and 5 bases from J, with 9 bases between.

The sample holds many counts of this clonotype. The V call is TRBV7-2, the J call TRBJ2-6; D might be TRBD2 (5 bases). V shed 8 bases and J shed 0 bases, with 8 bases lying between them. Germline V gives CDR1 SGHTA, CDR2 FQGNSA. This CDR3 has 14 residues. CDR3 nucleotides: TGTGCCAGCCAGGAGGACTCTGGGGCCAACGTCCTGACTTTC. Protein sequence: CASQEDSGANVLTF.

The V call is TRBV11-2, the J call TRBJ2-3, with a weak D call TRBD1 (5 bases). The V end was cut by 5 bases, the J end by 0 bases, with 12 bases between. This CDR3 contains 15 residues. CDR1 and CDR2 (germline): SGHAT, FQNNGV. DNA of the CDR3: TGTGCCAGCAGCCCGCAGGGTTTGAGCACAGATACGCAGTATTTT. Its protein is CASSPQGLSTDTQYF.

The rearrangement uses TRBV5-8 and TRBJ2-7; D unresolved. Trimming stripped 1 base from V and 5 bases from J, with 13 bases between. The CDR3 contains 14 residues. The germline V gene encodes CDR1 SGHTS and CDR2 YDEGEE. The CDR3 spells CASSLSGWVNEQYF. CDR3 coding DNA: TGTGCCAGCAGCTTGAGTGGATGGGTCAACGAGCAGTACTTC.

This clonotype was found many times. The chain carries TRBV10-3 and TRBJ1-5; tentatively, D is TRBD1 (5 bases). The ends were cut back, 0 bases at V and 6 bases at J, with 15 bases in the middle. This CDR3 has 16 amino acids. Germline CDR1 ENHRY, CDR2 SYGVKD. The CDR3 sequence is CAISESKGAKSQPQHF. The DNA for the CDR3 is TGTGCCATCAGTGAGTCGAAAGGGGCGAAGTCTCAGCCCCAGCATTTT.

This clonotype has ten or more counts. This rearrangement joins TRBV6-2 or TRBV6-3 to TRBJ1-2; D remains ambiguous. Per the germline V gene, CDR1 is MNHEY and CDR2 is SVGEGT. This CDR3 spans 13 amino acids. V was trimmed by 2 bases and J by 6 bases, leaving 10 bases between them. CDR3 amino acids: CASSYRGRDGYTF. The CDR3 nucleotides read TGTGCCAGCAGTTACCGGGGTCGAGATGGCTACACCTTC.

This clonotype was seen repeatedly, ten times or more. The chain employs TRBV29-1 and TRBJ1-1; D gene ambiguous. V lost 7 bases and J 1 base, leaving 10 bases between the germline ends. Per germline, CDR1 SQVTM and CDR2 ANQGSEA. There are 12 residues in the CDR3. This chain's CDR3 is CSGGWGNTEAFF. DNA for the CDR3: TGCAGCGGGGGATGGGGGAACACTGAAGCTTTCTTT.

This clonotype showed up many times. The CDR3 spells CATSWTALDPEGYEQYF. In nucleotides, the CDR3 is TGTGCCACCAGCTGGACCGCCTTAGACCCCGAAGGATACGAGCAGTACTTC. The genes are TRBV15 and TRBJ2-7, with D unresolved. The CDR3 totals 17 residues. V lost 5 bases, J lost 4 bases, and 24 bases lay in between. From germline, CDR1 is LNHNV and CDR2 YYDKDF (reference sequence).

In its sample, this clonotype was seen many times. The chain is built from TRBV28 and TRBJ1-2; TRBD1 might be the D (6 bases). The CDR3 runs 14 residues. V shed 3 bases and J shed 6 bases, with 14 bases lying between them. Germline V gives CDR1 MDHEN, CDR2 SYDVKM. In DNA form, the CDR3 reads TGTGCCAGCAGTTTGGGGGGGCCCGGCGATGGCTACACCTTC. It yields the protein CASSLGGPGDGYTF.

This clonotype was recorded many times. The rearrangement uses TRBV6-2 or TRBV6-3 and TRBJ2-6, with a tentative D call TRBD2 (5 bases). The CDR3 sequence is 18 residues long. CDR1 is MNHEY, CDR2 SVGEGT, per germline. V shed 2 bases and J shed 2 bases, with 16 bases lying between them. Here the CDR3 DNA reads TGTGCCAGCAGTTACGAAGGACTCCCGACTCCTGGGGCCAACGTCCTGACTTTC. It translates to CASSYEGLPTPGANVLTF.

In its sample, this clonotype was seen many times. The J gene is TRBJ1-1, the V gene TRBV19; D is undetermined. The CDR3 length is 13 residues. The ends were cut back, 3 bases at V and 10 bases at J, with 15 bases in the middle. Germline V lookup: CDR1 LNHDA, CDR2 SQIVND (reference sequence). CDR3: CASSIPGRIGAFF. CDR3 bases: TGTGCCAGTAGTATCCCCGGCAGGATCGGAGCTTTCTTT.

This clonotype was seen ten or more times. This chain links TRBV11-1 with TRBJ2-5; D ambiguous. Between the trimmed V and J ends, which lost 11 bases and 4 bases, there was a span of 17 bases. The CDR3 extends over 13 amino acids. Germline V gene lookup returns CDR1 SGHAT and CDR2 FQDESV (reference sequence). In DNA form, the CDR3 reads TGTGCCTCAAACCTCGATTTCAGAGAGACCCAGTACTTC. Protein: CASNLDFRETQYF.

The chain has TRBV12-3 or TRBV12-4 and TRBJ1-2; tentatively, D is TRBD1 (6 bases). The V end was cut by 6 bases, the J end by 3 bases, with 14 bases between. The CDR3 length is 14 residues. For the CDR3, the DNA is TGTGCCAGCAGCACCCACAGGGTTCACTATGGCTACACCTTC. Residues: CASSTHRVHYGYTF.

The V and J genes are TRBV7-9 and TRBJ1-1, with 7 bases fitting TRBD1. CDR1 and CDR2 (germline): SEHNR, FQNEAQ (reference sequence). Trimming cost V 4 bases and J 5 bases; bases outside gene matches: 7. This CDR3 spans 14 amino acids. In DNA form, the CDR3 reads TGTGCCAGCAGCTCCGGCGGCAGGGGGACTGAAGCTTTCTTT. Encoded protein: CASSSGGRGTEAFF.

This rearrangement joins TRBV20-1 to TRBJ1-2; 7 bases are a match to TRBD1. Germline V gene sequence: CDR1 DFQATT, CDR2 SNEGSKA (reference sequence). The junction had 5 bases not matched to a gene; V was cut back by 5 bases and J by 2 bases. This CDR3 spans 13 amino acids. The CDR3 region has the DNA TGCAGTGCTGGGGACAGTATGAACTATGGCTACACCTTC. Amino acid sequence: CSAGDSMNYGYTF.

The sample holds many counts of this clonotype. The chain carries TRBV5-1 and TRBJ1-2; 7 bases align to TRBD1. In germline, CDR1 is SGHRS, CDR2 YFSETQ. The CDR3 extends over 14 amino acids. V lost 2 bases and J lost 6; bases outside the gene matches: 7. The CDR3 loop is CASSFNRDSNGYTF. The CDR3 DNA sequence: TGCGCCAGCAGCTTTAACCGGGACAGCAATGGCTACACCTTC.

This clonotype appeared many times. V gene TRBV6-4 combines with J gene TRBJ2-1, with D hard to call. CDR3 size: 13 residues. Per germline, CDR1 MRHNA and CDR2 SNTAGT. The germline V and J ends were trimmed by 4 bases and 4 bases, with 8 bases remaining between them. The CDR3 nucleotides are TGTGCCAGCAGTGTTGAGGAATACAATGAGCAGTTCTTC. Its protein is CASSVEEYNEQFF.

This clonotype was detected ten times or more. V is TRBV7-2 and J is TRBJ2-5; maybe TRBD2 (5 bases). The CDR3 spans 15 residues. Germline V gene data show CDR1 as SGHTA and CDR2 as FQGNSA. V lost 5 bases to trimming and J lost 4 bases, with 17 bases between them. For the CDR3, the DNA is TGTGCCAGCAGCCCCCCGGGGAGTTCCCGAGAGACCCAGTACTTC. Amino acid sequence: CASSPPGSSRETQYF.

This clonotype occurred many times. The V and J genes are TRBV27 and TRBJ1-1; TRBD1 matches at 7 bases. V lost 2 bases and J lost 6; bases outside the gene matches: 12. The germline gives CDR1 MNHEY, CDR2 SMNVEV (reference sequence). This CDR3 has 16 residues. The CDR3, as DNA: TGTGCCAGCAGTTTAGGTCCTCAGGGCAGGGGGTCTGAAGCTTTCTTT. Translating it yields CASSLGPQGRGSEAFF.

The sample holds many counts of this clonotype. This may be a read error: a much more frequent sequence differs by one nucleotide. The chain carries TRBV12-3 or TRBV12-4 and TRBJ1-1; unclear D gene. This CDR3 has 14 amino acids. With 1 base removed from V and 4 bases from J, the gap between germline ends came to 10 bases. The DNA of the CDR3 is TGTGCCAGCAGTTTAGGTGGTTGGAGCACTGAAGCTTTCTTT. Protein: CASSLGGWSTEAFF.

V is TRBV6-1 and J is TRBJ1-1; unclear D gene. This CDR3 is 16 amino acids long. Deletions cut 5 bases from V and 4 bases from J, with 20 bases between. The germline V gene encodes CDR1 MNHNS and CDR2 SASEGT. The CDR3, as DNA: TGTGCCAGCAGTCGAAAGGAGATAGGGTTGGGCACTGAAGCTTTCTTT. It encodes CASSRKEIGLGTEAFF.

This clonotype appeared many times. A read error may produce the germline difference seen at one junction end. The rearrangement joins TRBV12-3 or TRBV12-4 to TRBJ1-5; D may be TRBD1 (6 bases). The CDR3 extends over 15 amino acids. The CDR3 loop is CASSLEVTGPQPQHF. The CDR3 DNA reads TGTGCCAGCAGTTTAGAGGTCACAGGGCCTCAGCCCCAGCACTTT.

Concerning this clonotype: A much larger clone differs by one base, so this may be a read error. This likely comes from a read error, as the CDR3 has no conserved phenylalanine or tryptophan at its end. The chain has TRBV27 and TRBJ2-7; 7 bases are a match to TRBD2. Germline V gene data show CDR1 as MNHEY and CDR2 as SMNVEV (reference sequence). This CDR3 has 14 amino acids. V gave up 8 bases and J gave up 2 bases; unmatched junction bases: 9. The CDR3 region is CASRQRDWPYEQYI. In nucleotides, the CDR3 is TGTGCCAGCCGCCAGCGGGACTGGCCCTACGAGCAGTACATC.

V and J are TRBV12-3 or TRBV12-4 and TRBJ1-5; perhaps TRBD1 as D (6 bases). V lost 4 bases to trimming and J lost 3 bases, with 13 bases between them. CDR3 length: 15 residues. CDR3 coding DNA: TGTGCCAGCAGTTCTGACCGGGACAACAATCAGCCCCAGCATTTT. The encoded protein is CASSSDRDNNQPQHF.

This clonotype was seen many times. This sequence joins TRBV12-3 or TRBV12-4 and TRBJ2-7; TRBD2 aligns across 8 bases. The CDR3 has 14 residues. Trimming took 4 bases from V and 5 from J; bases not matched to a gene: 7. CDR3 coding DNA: TGTGCCAGCAGTTCAAGCGGGAGTCCCCACGAGCAGTACTTC. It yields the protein CASSSSGSPHEQYF.

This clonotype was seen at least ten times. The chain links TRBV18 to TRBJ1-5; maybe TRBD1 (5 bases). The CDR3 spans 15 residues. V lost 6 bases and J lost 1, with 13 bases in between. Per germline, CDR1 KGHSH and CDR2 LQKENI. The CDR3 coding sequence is TGTGCCAGCTCCCCGGGGGGTAAGAGCAATCAGCCCCAGCATTTT. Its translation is CASSPGGKSNQPQHF. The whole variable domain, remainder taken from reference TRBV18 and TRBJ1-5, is NAGVMQNPRHLVRRRGQEARLRCSPMKGHSHVYWYRQLPEEGLKFMVYLQKENIIDESGMPKERFSAEFPKEGPSILRIQQVVRGDSAAYFCASSPGGKSNQPQHFGDGTRLSIL.

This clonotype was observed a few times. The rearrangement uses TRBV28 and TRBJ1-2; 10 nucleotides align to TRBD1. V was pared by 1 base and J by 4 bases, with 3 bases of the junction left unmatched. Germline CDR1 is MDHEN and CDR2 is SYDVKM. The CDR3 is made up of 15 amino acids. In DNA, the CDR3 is TGTGCCAGCAGTTTATTGGGGACAGGGGTCTATGGCTACACCTTC. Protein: CASSLLGTGVYGYTF.

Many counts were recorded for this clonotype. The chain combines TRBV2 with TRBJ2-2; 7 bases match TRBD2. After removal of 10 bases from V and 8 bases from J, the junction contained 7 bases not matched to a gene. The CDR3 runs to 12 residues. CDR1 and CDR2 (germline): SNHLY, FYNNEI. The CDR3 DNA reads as TGTGCCACCAGGACTAGTACTGGGGAGCTGTTTTTT. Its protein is CATRTSTGELFF.

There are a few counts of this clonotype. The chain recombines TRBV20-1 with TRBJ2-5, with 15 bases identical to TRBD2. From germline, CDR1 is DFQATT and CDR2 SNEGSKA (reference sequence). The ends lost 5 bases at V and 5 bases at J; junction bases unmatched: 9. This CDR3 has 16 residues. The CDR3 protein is CSALGTSGRMQETQYF. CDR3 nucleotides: TGCAGTGCTTTAGGGACTAGCGGGAGGATGCAGGAGACCCAGTACTTC.